The rows below give T cell receptor beta chains drawn from one sample of a study of blood T cell repertoires in COVID-19. Profiling relied on immunoSEQ multiplex PCR, and the TCRdb table lists in-frame clones only, not all of them. The repertoire holds 220,000 or so clones, about 86% seen once, with 10% in the top ten. Sequencing input: peripheral blood. These receptors all come from a woman between 50 and 59 years old with COVID-19, enrolled during active disease. CDR3s include the opening cysteine and the closing phenylalanine or tryptophan. A D gene is named only where the DNA matches it firmly. Clone sizes are given selectively: once, few, many, or a class where the clone is expanded.

d_call: NA; v_call: TRBV12-3/TRBV12-4; j_call: TRBJ1-1; clone_size: NA; cdr3_aa: CASRLRVGTEAFF; cdr3_nt: TGTGCCAGCAGACTCAGGGTCGGCACTGAAGCTTTCTTT
d_call: NA; v_call: TRBV4-1; j_call: TRBJ1-1; clone_size: few; cdr3_aa: CASSQGGRKTEAFF; cdr3_nt: TGCGCCAGCAGCCAAGGGGGCAGGAAGACTGAAGCTTTCTTT
d_call: NA; v_call: TRBV7-9; j_call: TRBJ1-2; clone_size: NA; cdr3_aa: CASSRNEVYGYTF; cdr3_nt: TGTGCCAGCAGCCGCAACGAGGTCTATGGCTACACCTTC
d_call: NA; v_call: TRBV7-9; j_call: TRBJ2-7; clone_size: NA; cdr3_aa: CASSLAGGKSSYEQYF; cdr3_nt: TGTGCCAGCAGCTTAGCGGGGGGTAAAAGCTCCTACGAGCAGTACTTC
d_call: NA; v_call: TRBV29-1; j_call: TRBJ2-3; clone_size: NA; cdr3_aa: CSVEDPGLRTDTQYF; cdr3_nt: TGCAGCGTTGAAGACCCGGGACTGCGCACAGATACGCAGTATTTT
d_call: NA; v_call: TRBV5-6; j_call: TRBJ2-3; clone_size: NA; cdr3_aa: CASSPGVPDTQYF; cdr3_nt: TGTGCCAGCAGCCCAGGGGTCCCAGATACGCAGTATTTT
d_call: NA; v_call: TRBV10-3; j_call: TRBJ1-1; clone_size: NA; cdr3_aa: CAISEGGSTEAFF; cdr3_nt: TGTGCCATCAGTGAAGGCGGGAGCACTGAAGCTTTCTTT
d_call: TRBD1; v_call: TRBV19; j_call: TRBJ1-1; clone_size: NA; cdr3_aa: CASSIVGPGGSTEAFF; cdr3_nt: TGTGCCAGTAGTATAGTCGGGCCAGGGGGAAGCACTGAAGCTTTCTTT
d_call: NA; v_call: TRBV3-1/TRBV3-2; j_call: TRBJ2-4; clone_size: few; cdr3_aa: CASSQDGRNIQYF; cdr3_nt: TGTGCCAGCAGCCAAGATGGCCGAAACATTCAGTACTTC
d_call: TRBD1; v_call: TRBV7-9; j_call: TRBJ1-1; clone_size: NA; cdr3_aa: CASSSPDRARTEAFF; cdr3_nt: TGTGCCAGCAGCTCTCCGGACAGGGCCCGCACTGAAGCTTTCTTT
d_call: NA; v_call: TRBV5-6; j_call: TRBJ1-5; clone_size: NA; cdr3_aa: CASSLRNNQPQHF; cdr3_nt: TGTGCCAGCAGCTTGCGTAATAATCAGCCCCAGCATTTT